This is a list of T cell receptor beta chains from one sample in a study of shared clonotypes between healthy human individuals. The method was immunoSEQ multiplex PCR; TCRdb's version includes in-frame clones alone and lacks a portion of them. This repertoire shows about 2,100,000 clones, about 93% found once; its top ten account for 1.5% to 2%. Sequencing was done on a sample of naive CD8+ T cells from PBMCs. Receptors were obtained from a man younger than 35 in good health. Some clones in this sample may be carry-over from other donors' samples. The CDR3 runs from the conserved cysteine through the conserved F or W. Fields, in order: CDR3 protein, CDR3 DNA, clone size, D gene, V gene, J gene. D genes are given only for firm matches. Size tells how often a clone was seen (once, few, many) or the class of an expanded clone, and some rows leave it out.

CASSYPPAGGLEQYF,TGTGCCAGCAGTTACCCCCCTGCGGGAGGGCTCGAGCAGTACTTC,once,TRBD2,TRBV6-6,TRBJ2-7
CASSLPLGTLVTGELFF,TGTGCCAGCAGCCTACCGCTGGGGACCCTAGTCACCGGGGAGCTGTTTTTT,.,.,TRBV28,TRBJ2-2
CASSFGGSGTEQFF,TGTGCCAGCAGTTTCGGGGGTAGCGGGACTGAGCAGTTCTTC,.,TRBD2,TRBV27,TRBJ2-1
CASMGLAVGGNVLTF,TGTGCCAGCATGGGACTGGCGGTAGGTGGCAACGTCCTGACTTTC,.,.,TRBV6-1,TRBJ2-6
CASSATRDSYEQYF,TGTGCCAGCAGTGCTACCCGGGACAGCTACGAGCAGTACTTC,.,TRBD1,TRBV6-1,TRBJ2-7
CATLFEYF,TGTGCCACCTTATTCGAGTACTTC,.,.,TRBV19,TRBJ2-7
CASNWNQGGAGTWDEQFF,TGTGCCAGCAACTGGAATCAAGGGGGCGCAGGGACATGGGATGAGCAGTTCTTC,.,TRBD1,TRBV28,TRBJ2-1
CSVRLARYEQYF,TGCAGCGTTCGCCTAGCGCGATACGAGCAGTACTTC,.,.,TRBV29-1,TRBJ2-7
CSVEAMDRVGYTF,TGCAGCGTTGAAGCCATGGACAGGGTTGGCTACACCTTC,.,TRBD1,TRBV29-1,TRBJ1-2
CASSLQGVAYNEQFF,TGTGCCAGCAGCTTACAGGGGGTAGCCTACAATGAGCAGTTCTTC,.,TRBD1,TRBV11-2,TRBJ2-1
CASSEAASAYNEQFF,TGTGCCAGCAGTGAAGCGGCAAGCGCGTACAATGAGCAGTTCTTC,.,.,TRBV2,TRBJ2-1
CASSVSWGDLFDEQFF,TGTGCCAGCAGCGTCTCCTGGGGAGATTTATTCGATGAGCAGTTCTTC,.,.,TRBV9,TRBJ2-1
CASSQDRAGELFF,TGTGCCAGCAGCCAAGACAGGGCCGGGGAGCTGTTTTTT,.,TRBD1,TRBV7-9,TRBJ2-2
CSVPSWGAFEQFF,TGCAGCGTTCCATCGTGGGGGGCTTTTGAGCAGTTCTTC,.,.,TRBV29-1,TRBJ2-1
CSVGFPYEQYF,TGCAGCGTCGGGTTTCCCTACGAGCAGTACTTC,.,.,TRBV29-1,TRBJ2-7
CASSSDLGRENTEAFF,TGTGCCAGCAGCTCCGATCTCGGCAGGGAGAACACTGAAGCTTTCTTT,.,.,TRBV7-2,TRBJ1-1
CASSLKLSGTDTQYF,TGTGCCAGCAGCTTAAAGTTAAGCGGGACAGATACGCAGTATTTT,.,.,TRBV7-9,TRBJ2-3
CASSLVSADTQYF,TGTGCCAGCAGCTTAGTGAGCGCTGATACGCAGTATTTT,.,.,TRBV7-2,TRBJ2-3
CASSERDHNEQFF,TGTGCCAGCAGTGAACGCGACCACAATGAGCAGTTCTTC,.,.,TRBV2,TRBJ2-1
CASSVAGDETQYF,TGTGCCAGCAGCGTAGCAGGGGACGAGACCCAGTACTTC,.,.,TRBV9,TRBJ2-5
CASSQQGGLAGESTDTQYF,TGCGCCAGCAGTCAACAGGGAGGACTAGCGGGGGAGAGCACAGATACGCAGTATTTT,.,TRBD2,TRBV4-1,TRBJ2-3
CASSAPAGYFSGNTIYF,TGTGCCAGCAGTGCCCCCGCAGGGTATTTTTCTGGAAACACCATATATTTT,.,.,TRBV6-1,TRBJ1-3
CASSPWRTGELFF,TGTGCCAGCAGCCCCTGGCGGACCGGGGAGCTGTTTTTT,.,.,TRBV5-6,TRBJ2-2
CASSSYGTGGFTGELFF,TGTGCCAGCAGCTCGTACGGGACAGGGGGTTTTACCGGGGAGCTGTTTTTT,.,TRBD1,TRBV5-5,TRBJ2-2
CASSLGQGAGYTF,TGTGCCAGCAGTTTAGGCCAGGGTGCTGGCTACACCTTC,.,.,TRBV27,TRBJ1-2
CASSAGFAEQFF,TGTGCCAGCAGCGCAGGGTTTGCTGAGCAGTTCTTC,.,.,TRBV7-9,TRBJ2-1
CASSPDLKETQYF,TGTGCCAGCAGCCCCGATCTAAAAGAGACCCAGTACTTC,.,.,TRBV7-9,TRBJ2-5
CASTDRANTEAFF,TGTGCCAGTACTGACAGGGCGAACACTGAAGCTTTCTTT,.,TRBD1,TRBV19,TRBJ1-1
CASSITGLSTDTQYF,TGTGCCAGTAGTATAACAGGACTTAGCACAGATACGCAGTATTTT,.,.,TRBV19,TRBJ2-3
CASSLWRQETQYF,TGTGCCAGCAGCTTATGGCGGCAAGAGACCCAGTACTTC,many,.,TRBV11-2,TRBJ2-5
CSVLAGGPSYEQYF,TGCAGCGTCCTAGCGGGAGGGCCCTCCTACGAGCAGTACTTC,.,TRBD2,TRBV29-1,TRBJ2-7
CASSPGGGPKNIQYF,TGTGCCAGCAGCCCTGGAGGAGGGCCCAAAAACATTCAGTACTTC,.,.,TRBV28,TRBJ2-4
CASKGQGGDTQYF,TGTGCCAGCAAGGGACAGGGGGGAGATACGCAGTATTTT,.,TRBD1,TRBV28,TRBJ2-3
CASRIDRYSNQPQHF,TGTGCCAGCAGAATAGACAGGTATAGCAATCAGCCCCAGCATTTT,.,.,TRBV6-6,TRBJ1-5
CASSLVTTHEQFF,TGTGCCAGCAGCTTAGTCACGACACATGAGCAGTTCTTC,.,.,TRBV7-9,TRBJ2-1
CASSLAPVVQNTEAFF,TGTGCCAGCAGCTTGGCTCCGGTTGTACAGAACACTGAAGCTTTCTTT,.,.,TRBV5-6,TRBJ1-1
CSVATGTGYTF,TGCAGCGTGGCGACAGGGACTGGCTACACCTTC,few,TRBD1,TRBV29-1,TRBJ1-2
CASSLEGNGNTIYF,TGTGCCAGCAGCTTGGAAGGGAACGGAAACACCATATATTTT,once,.,TRBV5-6,TRBJ1-3
CSVVGQTYEQYF,TGCAGCGTTGTAGGCCAGACCTACGAGCAGTACTTC,.,.,TRBV29-1,TRBJ2-7